The 7 T cell receptor beta chains below were found in one sample sequenced in a study of lymphopenia after photon versus proton radiotherapy (dated by TCRdb to between 2018 and 2020). The library was built by means of the immunoSEQ multiplex PCR assay. Sourced from immuneACCESS, this table was stored by TCRdb with only in-frame sequences that have V and J called. A share of the clones is absent; for the studies checked, an unresolved V gene accounts for under half, and the remainder has no known explanation. In this sample the table shows some 40,000 clones, just over 85% of which occur a single time. The top ten clonotypes cover about a tenth of the sample. Material: peripheral blood, obtained from a patient treated with proton-based radiotherapy. The receptors stem from a woman aged 70-85 years with pancreatic cancer. Some clones in this sample may be carry-over from other donors' samples.

Only a few counts were recorded for this clone. The V gene is TRBV4-1, the J gene TRBJ1-5; 10 bases match TRBD1. This CDR3 is built from 17 residues. Germline lookup yields CDR1 MGHRA and CDR2 YSYEKL. With 0 bases clipped from V and 3 bases from J, the junction kept 5 bases outside the gene matches. CDR3 in amino acids: CASSQDGTGAINQPQHF. The CDR3 nucleotides read TGCGCCAGCAGCCAAGACGGGACAGGGGCAATCAATCAGCCCCAGCATTTT.

The chain recombines TRBV10-3 with TRBJ1-1; D is ambiguous. Germline-derived CDR1 and CDR2 are ENHRY and SYGVKD. Trimming left V 3 bases short and J 0 bases short, with 5 bases between. CDR3 length: 13 amino acids. The DNA for the CDR3 is TGTGCCATCAGTGACACGGTGAACACTGAAGCTTTCTTT. Its protein is CAISDTVNTEAFF.

This chain joins TRBV6-5 and TRBJ2-7; possible D gene TRBD2, 5 bases. Germline V gives CDR1 MNHEY, CDR2 SVGAGI. This CDR3 region has 12 residues. Trimming took off 6 bases at V and 7 bases at J, with 13 bases between the two ends. CDR3 amino acids: CASSYLTGEQYF. CDR3 bases: TGTGCCAGCAGCTACCTAACGGGGGAGCAGTACTTC.

This sequence joins TRBV27 and TRBJ2-1; a weak D match, TRBD2 (5 bases). Per germline, CDR1 MNHEY and CDR2 SMNVEV (reference sequence). This CDR3 spans 12 amino acids. The V end was cut by 5 bases, the J end by 10 bases, with 12 bases between. The CDR3, as DNA: TGTGCCAGCAGTCCCGGAGGAGGAGAGCAGTTCTTC. Its translation: CASSPGGGEQFF.

V and J are TRBV6-4 and TRBJ2-1, with a weak D call TRBD2 (5 bases). Germline V gene lookup returns CDR1 MRHNA and CDR2 SNTAGT. V gave up 8 bases and J gave up 6 bases, with 8 bases separating them. This CDR3 is built from 11 residues. CDR3 DNA sequence: TGTGCCAGCCGTAGCGCCAATGAGCAGTTCTTC. Translating gives CASRSANEQFF.

The chain couples TRBV6-5 to TRBJ1-1, with D possibly matching TRBD1 (5 bases). Deletions cut 3 bases from V and 2 bases from J, with 10 bases between. This CDR3 has 14 residues. CDR1 and CDR2 from the germline V gene are MNHEY and SVGAGI. The CDR3 region has the DNA TGTGCCAGCAGTTATTCTCAGGGTAACACTGAAGCTTTCTTT. Amino acids: CASSYSQGNTEAFF.

This chain links TRBV18 with TRBJ2-1; a possible D gene is TRBD2 (6 bases). Germline V gene lookup returns CDR1 KGHSH and CDR2 LQKENI. V was pared by 5 bases and J by 8 bases, with 16 bases between. There are 14 residues in the CDR3. Written as DNA, the CDR3 is TGTGCCAGCTCAATCGGCGGGGACGGGTATGAGCAGTTCTTC. This translates into CASSIGGDGYEQFF.